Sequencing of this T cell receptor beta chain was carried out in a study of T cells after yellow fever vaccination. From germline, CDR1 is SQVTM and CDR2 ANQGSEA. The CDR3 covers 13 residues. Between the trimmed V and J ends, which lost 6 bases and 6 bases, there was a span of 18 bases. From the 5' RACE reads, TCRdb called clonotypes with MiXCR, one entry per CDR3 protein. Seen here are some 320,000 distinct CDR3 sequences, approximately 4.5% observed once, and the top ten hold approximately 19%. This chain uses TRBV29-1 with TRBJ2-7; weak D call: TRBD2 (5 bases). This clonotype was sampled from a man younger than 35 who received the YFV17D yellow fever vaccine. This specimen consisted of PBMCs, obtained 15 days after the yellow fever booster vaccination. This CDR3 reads CSVQGGLSGEQYF. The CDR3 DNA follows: TGCAGCGTCCAAGGAGGTCTGTCTGGCGAGCAGTACTTC.